This T cell receptor (beta chain) was obtained from a study of blood T cell repertoires in COVID-19. Turning to the study itself: Sites across the United States, Italy and Spain contributed samples from acute and convalescent COVID-19. Sources were T cells, B-cell-depleted T cells, or PBMCs; the material itself was cDNA or gDNA.

CDR3 length: 14 amino acids. The V gene's germline CDR1 is MNHEY and CDR2 SVGEGT. J lost 3 bases, V lost 5 bases, and 5 bases had no gene match. Per the authors' pipeline: Nucleated cell number was recorded as an estimate derived from reference gene primer amplification. Clones were sequenced by immunoSEQ multiplex PCR, and TCRdb holds only the in-frame ones, with some missing. That table supplies the V and J calls and clone size; D and trimming were determined from the DNA. This table has about 210,000 clones, 88% appearing once. This TCR was sampled from an older man with acute or convalescent COVID-19. The specimen sequenced was peripheral blood. This chain connects TRBV6-2 or TRBV6-3 to TRBJ2-7; 9 bases map to TRBD2. The CDR3 sequence: CASSLGLAYYEQYF. The CDR3 bases are TGTGCCAGCAGTCTGGGACTAGCTTACTACGAGCAGTACTTC.